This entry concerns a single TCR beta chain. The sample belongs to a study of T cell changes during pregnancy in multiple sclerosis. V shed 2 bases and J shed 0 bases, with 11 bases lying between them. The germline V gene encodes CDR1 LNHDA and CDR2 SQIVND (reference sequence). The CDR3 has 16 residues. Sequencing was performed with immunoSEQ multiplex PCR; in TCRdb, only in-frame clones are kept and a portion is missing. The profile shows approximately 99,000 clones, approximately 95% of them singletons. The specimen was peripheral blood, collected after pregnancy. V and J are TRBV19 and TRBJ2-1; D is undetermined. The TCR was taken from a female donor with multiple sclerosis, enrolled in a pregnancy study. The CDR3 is CASSISALSSYNEQFF. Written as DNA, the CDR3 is TGTGCCAGTAGTATAAGCGCGTTGAGCTCCTACAATGAGCAGTTCTTC.